The entry that follows covers one T cell receptor (beta chain) sequence. Between the trimmed V and J ends, which lost 1 base and 7 bases, there was a span of 13 bases. CDR3 length: 14 residues. Germline CDR1 reads GTSNPN; CDR2 reads SVGIG (reference sequence). Clones were read by immunoSEQ multiplex PCR, and TCRdb kept only the in-frame ones, dropping some. The profile covers about 83,000 clones, with 91% appearing a single time and about 15% taken by the ten largest. The data derive from a study of control samples from healthy donors and cancer patients. This TCR was sampled from a man under 40 in good health. This chain connects TRBV30 to TRBJ1-4; possible D gene TRBD1, 6 bases. The specimen sequenced was blood. CDR3 sequence reads: CAWSDGRGGEKLFF. For the CDR3, the DNA is TGTGCCTGGAGTGACGGCAGGGGAGGTGAAAAACTGTTTTTT. Filled out from reference TRBV30 and TRBJ1-4, the complete variable domain reads SQTIHQWPATLVQPVGSPLSLECTVEGTSNPNLYWYRQAAGRGLQLLFYSVGIGQISSEVPQNLSASRPQDRQFILSSKKLLLSDSGFYLCAWSDGRGGEKLFFGSGTQLSVL.